Below are 21 T cell receptor beta chains sequenced from a single sample in a study of identical twins. Using its own MiXCR run on the 5' RACE reads, TCRdb lists one record per CDR3 protein. The sample lists hundreds of thousands of distinct CDR3 sequences, about 12% seen once, with 1.5% to 2% in the top ten. These sequences were also reported in another study, on yellow fever vaccine responses in identical twins.

Material: PBMCs. These receptors were collected from a woman aged 18-35 years in good health.

A few counts support this clonotype. The V call is TRBV5-1, the J call TRBJ2-7; the D gene could be TRBD1 or TRBD2 (5 bases each). From germline, CDR1 is SGHRS and CDR2 YFSETQ. The CDR3 length is 19 residues. V dropped 0 bases and J dropped 0 bases, with 22 bases sitting between them. Written as DNA, the CDR3 is TGCGCCAGCAGCTTGGGGGCCCGGGACCCACTCTTCAGCTCCTACGAGCAGTACTTC. Amino acids: CASSLGARDPLFSSYEQYF.

The CDR3 DNA sequence: TGTGCCAGCAGCCCGGGGGGGGCAGCGAACACTGAAGCTTTCTTT. Protein sequence: CASSPGGAANTEAFF. V gene TRBV7-3 combines with J gene TRBJ1-1; TRBD1 is a possible D gene (6 bases). Trimming cost V 5 bases and J 1 base, with 14 bases left between them. Germline V lookup: CDR1 SGHTA, CDR2 FQGTGA. CDR3 size: 15 residues.

V and J are TRBV20-1 and TRBJ2-5, with TRBD2 matching over 9 bases. The CDR3 sequence is 15 residues long. V trimming: 1 base; J trimming: 4 bases; junction bases outside the gene matches: 7. Germline V CDR1 and CDR2: DFQATT, SNEGSKA (reference sequence). CDR3 loop: CSARVAGAHRETQYF. The CDR3 region has the DNA TGCAGTGCTAGAGTAGCGGGAGCCCATAGAGAGACCCAGTACTTC.

In its sample, this clonotype was seen a few times. The V call is TRBV15, the J call TRBJ2-1; 12 bases line up with TRBD2. The V segment lost 1 base and the J segment 13 bases; nucleotides outside the gene matches: 8. Germline V lookup: CDR1 LNHNV, CDR2 YYDKDF (reference sequence). The CDR3 runs 15 residues. As DNA, the CDR3 is TGTGCCACCAGCAGAGTGAGGACTAGCGGGGTAGGACAGTTCTTC. It is translated as CATSRVRTSGVGQFF.

V usage is TRBV20-1 and J usage is TRBJ1-4, with D hard to call. Germline CDR1 reads DFQATT; CDR2 reads SNEGSKA (reference sequence). V dropped 0 bases and J dropped 0 bases, with 11 bases sitting between them. The CDR3 loop spans 16 amino acids. Here the CDR3 DNA reads TGCAGTGCTAGAGATACCACAGACCCAACTAATGAAAAACTGTTTTTT. Protein product: CSARDTTDPTNEKLFF.

This clonotype was picked up many times. The CDR3 spells CSVVGAPSYRGYNEQFF. As DNA, the CDR3 is TGCAGCGTTGTGGGGGCCCCATCATACAGGGGATACAATGAGCAGTTCTTC. J is TRBJ2-1 and V is TRBV29-1, with TRBD1 identical over 7 bases. The CDR3 consists of 17 residues. Germline V CDR1 and CDR2: SQVTM, ANQGSEA. The ends lost 4 bases at V and 4 bases at J; junction bases unmatched: 16.

As for this clonotype: A read error may be the cause here, since a much bigger clone is one base away. The rearrangement joins TRBV20-1 to TRBJ2-4; D possibly corresponds to TRBD1 (5 bases). The CDR3 covers 13 residues. Germline V gene sequence: CDR1 DFQATT, CDR2 SNEGSKA (reference sequence). The CDR3 DNA sequence: TGCAGTGCTCCAGGGTCCGCCAAAAACATTCGGTACTTC. Protein sequence: CSAPGSAKNIRYF.

In this sample, this clonotype turned up once. The chain has TRBV12-2 and TRBJ2-1; TRBD2 reflects the table's D call only, with no check against the DNA. TRBV12-2 is listed as a pseudogene. The CDR3 is 17 residues long. The CDR3 reads CASRPINPGLGGNEQFF. Written as DNA, the CDR3 is TGTGCAAGTCGCCCCATTAACCCGGGACTAGGGGGGAATGAGCAGTTCTTC.

This chain uses TRBV19 with TRBJ2-2; 8 positions agree with TRBD2. Trimming took 7 bases from V and 5 from J; bases not matched to a gene: 6. Germline V gene sequence: CDR1 LNHDA, CDR2 SQIVND (reference sequence). The CDR3 covers 14 residues. In nucleotides, the CDR3 is TGTGCCAGTATTAAGCGGGAGAGGACCGGGGAGCTGTTTTTT. Translating it yields CASIKRERTGELFF.

The V call is TRBV28, the J call TRBJ2-7, with D possibly matching TRBD1 (8 bases). The germline V and J ends were trimmed by 8 bases and 2 bases, with 19 bases remaining between them. Germline lookup yields CDR1 MDHEN and CDR2 SYDVKM. The CDR3 has 15 residues. This chain's CDR3 is CASQFTGGGAYEQYF. Here the CDR3 DNA reads TGTGCCAGCCAATTTACAGGGGGGGGGGCCTACGAGCAGTACTTC. Using reference TRBV28 and TRBJ2-7 for the parts outside the CDR3, the full variable domain is DVKVTQSSRYLVKRTGEKVFLECVQDMDHENMFWYRQDPGLGLRLIYFSYDVKMKEKGDIPEGYSVSREKKERFSLILESASTNQTSMYLCASQFTGGGAYEQYFGPGTRLTVT.

The chain joins TRBV10-3 to TRBJ1-2; D is ambiguous. The germline V and J ends were trimmed by 2 bases and 8 bases, with 15 bases remaining between them. This CDR3 has 14 amino acids. Germline CDR1 is ENHRY and CDR2 is SYGVKD. The CDR3 sequence is CAISENVDSWGYTF. The CDR3 DNA follows: TGTGCCATCAGTGAGAACGTTGATTCATGGGGCTACACCTTC.

This clonotype was observed a few times. The rearrangement uses TRBV7-9 and TRBJ2-5, with D unclear. Trimming pared 5 bases from V and 2 bases from J, leaving 15 bases between. Germline V gene lookup returns CDR1 SEHNR and CDR2 FQNEAQ (reference sequence). The CDR3 sequence is 15 residues long. This CDR3 is CASSRSVLLQETQYF. DNA for the CDR3: TGTGCCAGCAGCCGCAGTGTTCTACTTCAAGAGACCCAGTACTTC.

This clonotype occurred a few times. J is TRBJ2-7 and V is TRBV9; maybe TRBD1 (6 bases). Trimming took 0 bases from V and 1 from J, leaving 14 bases between them. The CDR3 covers 16 residues. From germline, CDR1 is SGDLS and CDR2 YYNGEE. The CDR3 region is CASSVASGGPSYEQYF. CDR3 bases: TGTGCCAGCAGCGTAGCTTCTGGGGGCCCTTCCTACGAGCAGTACTTC.

The chain uses TRBV24-1 and TRBJ1-1, with 9 bases fitting TRBD1. V trimming: 5 bases; J trimming: 7 bases; junction bases outside the gene matches: 7. CDR1 KGHDR and CDR2 SFDVKD come from the germline V gene. The CDR3 consists of 14 residues. The CDR3 protein is CATSATGQGNEAFF. The CDR3 DNA is TGTGCCACCAGTGCAACGGGACAGGGTAATGAAGCTTTCTTT.

This chain joins TRBV6-6 and TRBJ2-5; weak D call: TRBD2 (6 bases). The CDR3 has 13 residues. CDR1 and CDR2 (germline): MNHNY, SVGAGI (reference sequence). V shed 2 bases and J shed 5 bases, with 9 bases lying between them. The CDR3 DNA reads as TGTGCCAGCAGTTACGGGAGGCGGGAGACCCAGTACTTC. As protein: CASSYGRRETQYF.

This chain joins TRBV7-8 and TRBJ2-7; possible D gene TRBD1, 5 bases. V lost 2 bases and J lost 2, with 13 bases in between. This CDR3 comprises 15 residues. CDR1 SGHVS and CDR2 FQNEAQ come from the germline V gene. CDR3 DNA: TGTGCCAGCAGCTTACTTGGGGCAAAGGCCTACGAGCAGTACGTC. Translating it yields CASSLLGAKAYEQYV.

This clonotype was seen more than once but under ten times. The gene calls are TRBV4-2 and TRBJ2-3, with 9 bases fitting TRBD2. The J segment lost 4 bases and the V segment lost 4 bases, leaving 9 bases of the junction unmatched. Germline V CDR1 and CDR2: LGHNA, YNFKEQ. The CDR3 sequence is 16 residues long. The CDR3 nucleotides read TGTGCCAGCAGCCCCGGCTGGCGGGGGGGCTCAGATACGCAGTATTTT. This codes for CASSPGWRGGSDTQYF.

This chain joins TRBV11-3 and TRBJ2-1; perhaps TRBD2 as D (5 bases). V was pared by 0 bases and J by 8 bases, with 29 bases between. The CDR3 sequence is 20 residues long. In germline, CDR1 is SGHNT, CDR2 YENEEA. CDR3 sequence reads: CASSLDLSGLLGKITDEQFF. DNA for the CDR3: TGTGCCAGCAGCTTAGATCTTTCCGGACTTTTGGGGAAAATAACGGATGAGCAGTTCTTC.

This clonotype was counted a few times. V usage is TRBV9 and J usage is TRBJ2-6; TRBD2 might be the D (6 bases). CDR1 and CDR2 from the germline V gene are SGDLS and YYNGEE. Trimming shortened V by 4 bases and J by 0 bases, and 17 bases separated the two germline ends. This CDR3 spans 18 amino acids. This chain's CDR3 is CASSLRVAVASGANVLTF. In DNA, the CDR3 is TGTGCCAGCAGCCTCCGGGTAGCGGTAGCCTCTGGGGCCAACGTCCTGACTTTC.

About this clonotype: One end of the junction is discordant with germline, which a read error may explain. The chain is built from TRBV11-1 and TRBJ1-4; weak D call: TRBD1 (5 bases). Germline V lookup: CDR1 SGHAT, CDR2 FQDESV (reference sequence). The CDR3 has 13 residues. CDR3 sequence: CASSFRQGERLFF. CDR3 DNA sequence: TGTGCCAGCAGCTTTCGTCAGGGCGAAAGACTGTTTTTT. The variable domain in full, with the rest retrieved from reference TRBV11-1 and TRBJ1-4, is EAEVAQSPRYKITEKSQAVAFWCDPISGHATLYWYRQILGQGPELLVQFQDESVVDDSQLPKDRFSAERLKGVDSTLKIQPAELGDSAMYLCASSFRQGERLFFGSGTQLSVL.

This clonotype was seen repeatedly, ten times or more. The chain employs TRBV9 and TRBJ1-6, with 8 bases that match TRBD1. The CDR3 has 14 residues. J lost 6 bases, V lost 3 bases, and 2 bases had no gene match. Germline CDR1 reads SGDLS; CDR2 reads YYNGEE. CDR3 DNA: TGTGCCAGCAGCGAGACAGGGGCTAATTCACCCCTCCACTTT. Translated, it gives CASSETGANSPLHF.